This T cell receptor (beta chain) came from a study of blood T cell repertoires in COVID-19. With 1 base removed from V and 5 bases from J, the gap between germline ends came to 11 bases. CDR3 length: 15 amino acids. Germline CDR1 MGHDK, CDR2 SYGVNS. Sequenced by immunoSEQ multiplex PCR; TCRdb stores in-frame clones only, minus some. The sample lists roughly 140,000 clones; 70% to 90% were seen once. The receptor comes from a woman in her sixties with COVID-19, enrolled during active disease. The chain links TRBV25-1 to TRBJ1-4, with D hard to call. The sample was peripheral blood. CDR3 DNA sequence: TGTGCCAGCAGTGAATCTGAGGGAGGGAATGAAAAACTGTTTTTT. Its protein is CASSESEGGNEKLFF.